This T cell receptor (beta chain) originates from a study of Ad26.COV2.S vaccination and SARS-CoV-2 variants. As for treatment: about 20 received Ad26.COV2.S at low or high dose, single or two shots; roughly five received placebo; per-sample allocation not given. Collection of samples fell on day 63 after the first vaccine or placebo injection. Germline V gene lookup returns CDR1 SGHRS and CDR2 YFSETQ. CDR3 length equals 15 residues. J was trimmed by 5 bases and V by 4 bases; bases with no gene match: 6. Produced via immunoSEQ multiplex PCR; TCRdb's table is partial and in-frame only. The repertoire has about 500,000 clones, 89% of them found once; the top ten carry around 1.6%.

The rearrangement links TRBV5-1 to TRBJ2-1, with TRBD1 matching 10 bases. The specimen comprised peripheral blood, sampled in a trial of Ad26.COV2.S vaccine versus placebo. The TCR originated in a person aged 18-65 years who received the Ad26.COV2.S COVID-19 vaccine or a placebo. The CDR3 region is CASSLRTGGNNEQFF. CDR3 DNA sequence: TGCGCCAGCAGCCTCAGGACAGGGGGGAACAATGAGCAGTTCTTC.